There are many counts of the clone carrying this T cell receptor (beta chain). What it binds is unknown. Using its own MiXCR run on the reads, TCRdb lists one record per CDR3 protein. The sample includes about 490,000 distinct CDR3 sequences, about 10% of them seen just once. The sample comes from a study of T cell repertoires in cytomegalovirus infection. Study as a whole: Through public TCR beta signatures, both CMV infection and matching HLA type were indicated.

CDR3 length: 14 amino acids. The V gene end was trimmed by 5 bases and the J gene end by 6 bases; junction bases not matched to a gene: 8. Overall study findings and caveats: CMV-specific TCR beta clonotypes restricted by HLA-C were the ones dominating the ex vivo response. Summed frequency of public TCR beta families distinguished CMV carriers with the relevant HLA.

The origin of this receptor is a human donor in good health (CMV status not recorded). Some clones in this sample may be carry-over from other donors' samples. The sequenced sample consisted of PBMCs. The V and J genes are TRBV12-3 or TRBV12-4 and TRBJ2-7; 9 bases are shared with TRBD2. The chain's CDR3 is CASSLGLAVLEQYF. CDR3 sequence (DNA): TGTGCCAGCAGTCTGGGACTAGCAGTACTCGAGCAGTACTTC.